The 12 T cell receptor beta chains reported below all come from one sample, sequenced in a study of response to subunit inactivated influenza vaccine. Each CDR3 protein is one row after TCRdb ran MiXCR on the RT-PCR reads. The top ten hold about a tenth of the sample, which has more than 600,000 distinct CDR3 sequences, approximately 17% seen once. The sample consisted of PBMCs from blood, taken 5 days after vaccination. These receptors came from a man aged 45-60 years who received an inactivated influenza vaccine.

This clonotype was counted ten times or more. This chain connects TRBV9 to TRBJ2-3, with D possibly TRBD2 on 6 matching bases. Germline values: CDR1 SGDLS, CDR2 YYNGEE. V lost 0 bases and J 0 bases, leaving 20 bases between the germline ends. This CDR3 has 19 residues. The CDR3 sequence is CASSVDPTPGGTSTDTQYF. DNA of the CDR3: TGTGCCAGCAGCGTAGACCCCACTCCTGGGGGGACTAGCACAGATACGCAGTATTTT.

The J gene is TRBJ2-2, the V gene TRBV28; D is perhaps TRBD2 (6 bases). The germline V gene has CDR1 MDHEN and CDR2 SYDVKM. V gave up 5 bases and J gave up 4 bases, with 26 bases separating them. The CDR3 is made up of 19 amino acids. The CDR3 spells CASSDLRDLGAGTTGELFF. For the CDR3, the DNA is TGTGCCAGCAGTGACCTAAGGGACTTAGGAGCAGGGACCACCGGGGAGCTGTTTTTT.

Many counts were recorded for this clonotype. This chain links TRBV4-3 with TRBJ2-3, with D perhaps matching TRBD1 (6 bases). The germline CDR1 and CDR2 sequences are LGHNA and YSLEER. There are 16 residues in the CDR3. The V and J ends lost 0 bases and 5 bases respectively, with 15 bases between them. The chain's CDR3 is CASSQEDRLIGDTQYF. CDR3 nucleotide sequence: TGCGCCAGCAGCCAAGAAGACAGGCTCATAGGAGATACGCAGTATTTT.

This clonotype occurred a few times. CDR3 DNA: TGTGCCAGCAGCTTACAACACATGGGAAACACTGAAGCTTTCTTT. Encoded protein: CASSLQHMGNTEAFF. The V and J genes are TRBV7-9 and TRBJ1-1; D gene unclear. The V end was cut by 2 bases, the J end by 2 bases, with 12 bases between. CDR3 length: 15 amino acids. The V gene's germline CDR1 is SEHNR and CDR2 FQNEAQ (reference sequence).

A few counts support this clonotype. The chain couples TRBV25-1 to TRBJ2-3; D gene unclear. CDR1 is MGHDK, CDR2 SYGVNS, per germline. CDR3 length: 14 residues. The V and J ends lost 2 bases and 9 bases respectively, with 15 bases between them. DNA of the CDR3: TGTGCCAGCAGTGAAGCTGGCCCCCTGGGGACGCAGTATTTT. Amino acid sequence: CASSEAGPLGTQYF.

The table lists this clonotype with many counts. The rearrangement uses TRBV12-3 or TRBV12-4 and TRBJ1-2; 9 bases match TRBD1. V lost 5 bases, J lost 4 bases, and 5 bases stayed unmatched. The CDR3 consists of 14 residues. The CDR3 nucleotides read TGTGCCAGCAGTATGACAGGGGGAGGCTATGGCTACACCTTC. Amino acid sequence: CASSMTGGGYGYTF.

The rearrangement uses TRBV15 and TRBJ2-7; D perhaps matches TRBD1 (5 bases). CDR3 length equals 15 residues. Germline CDR1 is LNHNV and CDR2 is YYDKDF (reference sequence). V lost 0 bases, J lost 4 bases, and 13 bases lay in between. CDR3 sequence: CATSRDEQGGYEQYF. The CDR3 DNA is TGTGCCACCAGCAGAGATGAGCAGGGCGGATACGAGCAGTACTTC.

V and J are TRBV5-1 and TRBJ2-3, with 8 bases fitting TRBD2. The CDR3 is made up of 16 amino acids. Germline CDR1 reads SGHRS; CDR2 reads YFSETQ. V lost 4 bases and J lost 2; bases outside the gene matches: 9. CDR3 residues: CASSPLTSEYTDTQYF. DNA of the CDR3: TGCGCCAGCAGCCCCCTGACTAGCGAGTACACAGATACGCAGTATTTT. The variable domain in full, completed from reference TRBV5-1 and TRBJ2-3, reads KAGVTQTPRYLIKTRGQQVTLSCSPISGHRSVSWYQQTPGQGLQFLFEYFSETQRNKGNFPGRFSGRQFSNSRSEMNVSTLELGDSALYLCASSPLTSEYTDTQYFGPGTRLTVL.

This clonotype has just a few counts. The chain combines TRBV5-6 with TRBJ2-5; the D call may be TRBD1 or TRBD2 (5 bases each). The CDR3 runs to 17 residues. Germline V gene lookup returns CDR1 SGHDT and CDR2 YYEEEE. Trimming pared 4 bases from V and 0 bases from J, leaving 19 bases between. CDR3 in DNA: TGTGCCAGCAGCCGCTCGTCCTTGGGGGAATACCAAGAGACCCAGTACTTC. This translates into CASSRSSLGEYQETQYF.

This rearrangement joins TRBV6-2 or TRBV6-3 to TRBJ2-3, with D uncertain. The germline V gene has CDR1 MNHEY and CDR2 SVGEGT. CDR3 length: 12 amino acids. V dropped 4 bases and J dropped 6 bases, with 8 bases sitting between them. The CDR3 loop is CASSSYKDTQYF. Written as DNA, the CDR3 is TGTGCCAGCAGTTCCTATAAGGATACGCAGTATTTT.

This clonotype was seen only once. The rearrangement links TRBV11-2 to TRBJ2-1; D is possibly TRBD2 (5 bases). This CDR3 contains 13 residues. Looked up from germline, CDR1 is SGHAT and CDR2 is FQNNGV. Trimming removed 5 bases from V and 12 bases from J, with 17 bases in between. CDR3 amino acids: CASSKPEGLWQFF. Written as DNA, the CDR3 is TGTGCCAGCAGCAAGCCAGAGGGTCTTTGGCAGTTCTTC.

V and J are TRBV5-1 and TRBJ1-1, with D perhaps matching TRBD1 (5 bases). The CDR3 sequence is 15 residues long. The germline gives CDR1 SGHRS, CDR2 YFSETQ. Between the trimmed V and J ends, which lost 0 bases and 0 bases, there was a span of 9 bases. CDR3 residues: CASSLAGLVNTEAFF. CDR3 nucleotides: TGCGCCAGCAGCTTGGCGGGACTAGTGAACACTGAAGCTTTCTTT.